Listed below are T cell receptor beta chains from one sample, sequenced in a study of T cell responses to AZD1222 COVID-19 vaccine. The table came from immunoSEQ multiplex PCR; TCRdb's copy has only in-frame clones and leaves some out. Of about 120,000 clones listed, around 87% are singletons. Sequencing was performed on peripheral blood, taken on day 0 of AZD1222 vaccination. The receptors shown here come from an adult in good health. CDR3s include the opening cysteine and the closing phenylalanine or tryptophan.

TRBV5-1,CASRSQTNTEAFF
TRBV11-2,CASSSYPGAGPEQYF
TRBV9,CASSVAGRATGELFF
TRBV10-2,CASRTLLSANTGELFF
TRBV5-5,CASSSSHSHEQYF
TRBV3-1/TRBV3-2,CASSQGFRPHEQFF
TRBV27,CASSLWGAEETQYF
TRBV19,CASSPRTSTDTQYF
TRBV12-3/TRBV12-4,CASRGQLNTEAFF
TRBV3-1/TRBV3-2,CASSRRRTVSYEQYF
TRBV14,CASSVKLGTGELFF
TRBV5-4,CASSLGSDRGIWNEQFF
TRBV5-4,CASSLAGGKLFF
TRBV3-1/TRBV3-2,CASSPPGRAYEQYF
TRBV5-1,CASSSGLAGPLRETQYF
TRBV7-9,CASSLDPDTQYF
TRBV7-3,CASSPGRLRDGGTEQYF
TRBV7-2,CASSFSGSIYNEQFF
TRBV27,CASHPLLGAGTEAFF
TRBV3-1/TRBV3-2,CASSQVGLLGGTQYF
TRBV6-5,CASSLASNEQFF
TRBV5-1,CASSLGGTGELFF
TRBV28,CASRPTGVYGYTF
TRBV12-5,CASGLVLNRETYEQYF
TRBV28,CASRAVGSVYNEQFF
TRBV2,CASSDGAGAYYEQYF
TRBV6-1,CASSEIERPVNIQYF
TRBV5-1,CASSFTGGTNEKLFF
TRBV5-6,CASHRGPDSFTYEQYF
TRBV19,CASSGLGAGTDTQYF
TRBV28,CASTDRGRGYGYTF
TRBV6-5,CASSSSDRGTDTQYF
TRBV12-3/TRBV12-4,CASSPGTGYQYF
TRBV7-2,CASRQTGFYGYTF
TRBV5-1,CASSWGNMNTEAFF
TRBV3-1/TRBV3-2,CASSPRGGREQYF
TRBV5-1,CASSLAGDRVNTIYF
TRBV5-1,CASSLAVASTGELFF
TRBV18,CASSIWDRGGTEAFF
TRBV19,CASSSGLPLTEAFF
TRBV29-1,CSVGTGGARDEQYF
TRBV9,CASSVGTTNTGELFF
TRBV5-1,CASGLGNQPQHF
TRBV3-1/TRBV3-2,CASSLGAADNEQFF
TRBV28,CASRTDAYEQYF
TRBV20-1,CSASPQQDTSTDTQYF
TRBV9,CASSGVGRAYGYTF
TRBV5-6,CASSLDGTDYNSPLHF